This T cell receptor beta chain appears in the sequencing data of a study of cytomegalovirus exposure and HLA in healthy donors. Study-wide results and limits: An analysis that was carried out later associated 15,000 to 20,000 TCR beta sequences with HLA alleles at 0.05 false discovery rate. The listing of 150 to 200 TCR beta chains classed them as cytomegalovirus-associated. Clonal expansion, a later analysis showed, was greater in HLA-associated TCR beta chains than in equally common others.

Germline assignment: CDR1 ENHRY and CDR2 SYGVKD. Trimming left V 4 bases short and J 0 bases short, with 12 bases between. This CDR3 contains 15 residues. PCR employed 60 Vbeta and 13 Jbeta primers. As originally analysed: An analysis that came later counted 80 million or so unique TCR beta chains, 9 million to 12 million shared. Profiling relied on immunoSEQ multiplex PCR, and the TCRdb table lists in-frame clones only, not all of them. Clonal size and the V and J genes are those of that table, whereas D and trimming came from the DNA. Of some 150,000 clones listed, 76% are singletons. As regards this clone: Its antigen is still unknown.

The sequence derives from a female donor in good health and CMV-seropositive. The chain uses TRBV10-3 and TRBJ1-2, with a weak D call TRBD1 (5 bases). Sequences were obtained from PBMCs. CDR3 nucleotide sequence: TGTGCCATCAGTGCCACTCTGACAGCTAACTATGGCTACACCTTC. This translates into CAISATLTANYGYTF.